The entry that follows covers one TCR beta chain sequence. Its antigen is unidentified. The germline gives CDR1 MGHRA, CDR2 YSYEKL. The CDR3 sequence is 15 residues long. V lost 1 base to trimming and J lost 6 bases, with 15 bases between them. Fresh-frozen tumor tissue and more than two years of survival data were available for all. This entry belongs to a study of glioma-infiltrating T cells after dendritic cell vaccination. Study-level information: Between about 2003 and 2013, patients got autologous tumor lysate-pulsed dendritic cell vaccines.

Amplification used 60 V beta primers and 13 J beta primers. Profiled with immunoSEQ multiplex PCR; TCRdb holds only in-frame clones, not every one. The profile shows about 50,000 clones, roughly 85% of them singletons. Broader study findings: Few patients contributed both blood and tumor specimens.

This receptor was obtained from a human donor with glioblastoma. This chain links TRBV4-1 with TRBJ1-2; D gene uncertain. The sequencing here drew on blood, taken before dendritic cell vaccination. The CDR3 reads CASSQASQRQDGYTF. The CDR3 DNA reads TGCGCCAGCAGCCAAGCGTCACAGCGGCAGGATGGCTACACCTTC.